One sample yielded the 17 T cell receptor beta chains listed below, sequenced in a study of blood T cell repertoires in COVID-19. Sequencing used immunoSEQ multiplex PCR; TCRdb keeps in-frame clones, though not all of them. The repertoire holds 95,000 to 100,000 clones, with 79% as singletons. Sequences were obtained from peripheral blood. The receptor set was obtained from an elderly woman with active or convalescent COVID-19.

This clone is a singleton in its sample. J is TRBJ1-5 and V is TRBV5-8; perhaps TRBD1 as D (6 bases). The V gene lost 1 base and the J gene lost 5 bases, with 25 bases spanning the gap. Per germline, CDR1 SGHTS and CDR2 YDEGEE. This CDR3 is built from 19 residues. CDR3 sequence (DNA): TGTGCCAGCAGCTTGATTGGCACGACAGGAGGTGGAGGCGATCAGCCCCAGCATTTT. Its protein product is CASSLIGTTGGGGDQPQHF.

This clone has a single count. This chain's CDR3 is CASRPLQDGTEAFF. CDR3 sequence (DNA): TGTGCCAGCAGACCGTTACAAGACGGGACTGAAGCTTTCTTT. The chain is built from TRBV2 and TRBJ1-1; D unclear. Germline V CDR1 and CDR2: SNHLY, FYNNEI. The CDR3 consists of 14 residues. V lost 6 bases, J lost 5 bases, and 16 bases lay in between.

The chain combines TRBV4-2 with TRBJ2-3, with TRBD2 matching 13 bases. Germline V gives CDR1 LGHNA, CDR2 YNFKEQ. The CDR3 has 14 residues. Trimming at V came to 5 bases and at J to 5 bases, leaving 1 base not matched to a gene. CDR3 protein: CASSRLAGGDTQYF. As DNA, the CDR3 is TGTGCCAGCAGCAGACTAGCGGGAGGAGATACGCAGTATTTT.

This CDR3 reads CASSPMGQRLETQYF. The DNA of the CDR3 is TGTGCCAGCAGCCCCATGGGACAGCGACTAGAGACCCAGTACTTC. The J gene is TRBJ2-5, the V gene TRBV5-4; 7 nucleotides align to TRBD1. The V segment lost 4 bases and the J segment 4 bases; nucleotides outside the gene matches: 10. Germline V gives CDR1 SGHNT, CDR2 YYREEE (reference sequence). The CDR3 is made up of 15 amino acids.

V is TRBV28 and J is TRBJ2-2, with TRBD1 as a possible D gene (6 bases). Trimming stripped 10 bases from V and 3 bases from J, with 15 bases between. The germline gives CDR1 MDHEN, CDR2 SYDVKM. The CDR3 is 14 amino acids. The DNA for the CDR3 is TGTGCCACCCTGGGGGCGCGGGACACCGGGGAGCTGTTTTTT. Its translation is CATLGARDTGELFF.

V gene TRBV20-1 combines with J gene TRBJ2-3, with D possibly TRBD1 on 7 matching bases. V lost 3 bases, J lost 4 bases, and 20 bases lay in between. Germline V CDR1 and CDR2: DFQATT, SNEGSKA (reference sequence). There are 16 residues in the CDR3. The CDR3 nucleotides are TGCAGTGCTAGTCACCAGACAGGGAGGTCTTCAGATACGCAGTATTTT. Its protein product is CSASHQTGRSSDTQYF.

The genes are TRBV10-3 and TRBJ2-1; 10 bases agree with TRBD1. Germline V gene sequence: CDR1 ENHRY, CDR2 SYGVKD. Trimming at V came to 6 bases and at J to 7 bases, leaving 18 bases not matched to a gene. The CDR3 spans 18 residues. The CDR3 region has the DNA TGTGCCATCAGAGCCCGGGACAGGGGTGTCTCCCCGCGTAATGAGCAGTTCTTC. Residues: CAIRARDRGVSPRNEQFF.

The chain has TRBV7-3 and TRBJ2-1; TRBD2 matches at 8 bases. The J segment lost 4 bases and the V segment lost 5 bases, leaving 4 bases of the junction unmatched. Germline loops: CDR1 SGHTA, CDR2 FQGTGA. This CDR3 comprises 14 residues. As DNA, the CDR3 is TGTGCCAGCAGCCCCGGGGGGGGGTACAATGAGCAGTTCTTC. Translating gives CASSPGGGYNEQFF.

This clone has a handful of counts. The genes are TRBV9 and TRBJ1-4; no definite D call. V was cut by 3 bases and J by 5 bases, with 11 bases left in between. There are 14 residues in the CDR3. Germline V gene sequence: CDR1 SGDLS, CDR2 YYNGEE. Here the CDR3 DNA reads TGTGCCAGCAGCGCCCGCGGCCAGAATGAAAAACTGTTTTTT. Its translation: CASSARGQNEKLFF.

A single count supports this clone. V gene TRBV20-1 combines with J gene TRBJ2-5, with TRBD2 as a possible D gene (5 bases). CDR1 and CDR2 (germline): DFQATT, SNEGSKA (reference sequence). The CDR3 sequence is 14 residues long. Trimming cost V 3 bases and J 3 bases, with 14 bases left between them. CDR3 coding DNA: TGCAGTGCTAGTCGCTGGGGAGTAGAAGAGACCCAGTACTTC. This translates into CSASRWGVEETQYF.

This clone occurred once. The chain uses TRBV19 and TRBJ1-5, with a tentative D call TRBD1 (5 bases). Germline V gene data show CDR1 as LNHDA and CDR2 as SQIVND (reference sequence). The CDR3 runs 17 residues. The ends were cut back, 8 bases at V and 0 bases at J, with 20 bases in the middle. The CDR3 bases are TGTGCCAGTCGCCTCCAAGCGGGGGTGAATAGCAATCAGCCCCAGCATTTT. It yields the protein CASRLQAGVNSNQPQHF.

This clone showed up just once. The chain links TRBV7-9 to TRBJ2-7; 7 bases are shared with TRBD2. The CDR3 is made up of 14 amino acids. Germline V gene lookup returns CDR1 SEHNR and CDR2 FQNEAQ (reference sequence). Unmatched junction bases numbered 5, after V lost 1 base and J lost 5 bases. CDR3 sequence: CASSLGGSLNEQYF. The CDR3 DNA is TGTGCCAGCAGCTTAGGCGGGAGTCTGAACGAGCAGTACTTC.

The rearrangement links TRBV7-9 to TRBJ2-1; TRBD2 aligns across 13 bases. The V gene's germline CDR1 is SEHNR and CDR2 FQNEAQ (reference sequence). CDR3 length: 15 amino acids. V shed 5 bases, J shed 7 bases, and the junction held 5 bases outside the gene matches. As DNA, the CDR3 is TGTGCCAGCAGCAGACTAGCGGGAGGTATAAATGAGCAGTTCTTC. Protein sequence: CASSRLAGGINEQFF.

The genes are TRBV28 and TRBJ1-5; perhaps TRBD1 as D (6 bases). The CDR3 is 15 amino acids. CDR1 is MDHEN and CDR2 is SYDVKM in the germline V gene. The ends were cut back, 6 bases at V and 0 bases at J, with 12 bases in the middle. The chain's CDR3 is CASRDGQISNQPQHF. As DNA, the CDR3 is TGTGCCAGCAGAGATGGACAGATTAGCAATCAGCCCCAGCATTTT.

This chain links TRBV6-4 with TRBJ2-1; D gene unclear. There are 16 residues in the CDR3. V lost 0 bases and J lost 2, with 11 bases in between. The germline V gene encodes CDR1 MRHNA and CDR2 SNTAGT. The CDR3: CASSDSITTPYNEQFF. The CDR3 nucleotides are TGTGCCAGCAGTGACTCCATAACAACCCCCTACAATGAGCAGTTCTTC.

The rearrangement links TRBV15 to TRBJ2-7; tentative D call: TRBD2 (6 bases). There are 13 residues in the CDR3. Germline lookup yields CDR1 LNHNV and CDR2 YYDKDF (reference sequence). V was trimmed by 0 bases and J by 7 bases, leaving 10 bases between them. In DNA, the CDR3 is TGTGCCACCAGCAGAGAGCGGGGCGGGGAGCAGTACTTC. Amino acids: CATSRERGGEQYF.

The rearrangement joins TRBV2 to TRBJ1-5; unclear D gene. The CDR3 totals 18 residues. With 1 base removed from V and 2 bases from J, the gap between germline ends came to 18 bases. Germline CDR1 reads SNHLY; CDR2 reads FYNNEI. The CDR3 spells CASSEDWRRVQGNQPQHF. The CDR3 bases are TGTGCCAGCAGTGAAGATTGGAGGCGTGTGCAGGGCAATCAGCCCCAGCATTTT.